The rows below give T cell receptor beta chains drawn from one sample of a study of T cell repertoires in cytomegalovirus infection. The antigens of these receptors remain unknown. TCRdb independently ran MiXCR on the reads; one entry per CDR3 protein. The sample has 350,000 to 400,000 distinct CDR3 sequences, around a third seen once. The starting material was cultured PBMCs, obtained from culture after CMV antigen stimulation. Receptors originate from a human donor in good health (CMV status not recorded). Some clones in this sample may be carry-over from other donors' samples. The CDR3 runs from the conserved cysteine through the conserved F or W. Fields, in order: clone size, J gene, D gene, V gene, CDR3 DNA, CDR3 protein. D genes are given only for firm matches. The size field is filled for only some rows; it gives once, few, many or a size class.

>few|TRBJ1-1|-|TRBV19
TGTGCCAGTAGTGGGTGGGGGTCGAACACTGAAGCTTTCTTT
CASSGWGSNTEAFF
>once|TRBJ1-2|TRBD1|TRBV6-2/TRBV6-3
TGTGCCAGCTCCGACAGGGACTATGGCTACACCTTC
CASSDRDYGYTF
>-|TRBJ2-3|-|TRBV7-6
TGTGCCAGCAGCGTATGGGGCGGTGGAGATACGCAGTATTTT
CASSVWGGGDTQYF
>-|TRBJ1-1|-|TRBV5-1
TGCGCCAGCAGTCCCAATGAAGGGGGGGACACTGAAGCTTTCTTT
CASSPNEGGDTEAFF
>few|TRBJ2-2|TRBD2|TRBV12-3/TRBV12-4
TGTGCCAGCAGTTTGCGAGCGGGAATCGACACCGGGGAGCTGTTTTTT
CASSLRAGIDTGELFF
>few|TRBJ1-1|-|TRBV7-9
TGTGCCAGCAGCCCGCGGCGTTTAGGGGGGCCCAACACTGAAGCTTTCTTT
CASSPRRLGGPNTEAFF
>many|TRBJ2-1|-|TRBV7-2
TGTGCCAGCAGCCCAACGGGGGACGCCTCCTACAATGAGCAGTTCTTC
CASSPTGDASYNEQFF
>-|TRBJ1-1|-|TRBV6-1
TGTGCCAGCAGGTATAACACTGAAGCTTTCTTT
CASRYNTEAFF
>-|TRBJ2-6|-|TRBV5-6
TGTGCCAGCGCAAGGGGGGAGGTGAGACGCTCTGGGGCCAACGTCCTGACTTTC
CASARGEVRRSGANVLTF
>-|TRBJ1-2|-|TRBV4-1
TGCGCCAGCAGCCAAGTGGTAGGGACCCTCAACTATGGCTACACCTTC
CASSQVVGTLNYGYTF
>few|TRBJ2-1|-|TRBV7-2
TGTGCCAGCAGCTTAGGAGTGGGAGGCCCGCGCGATGAGCAGTTCTTC
CASSLGVGGPRDEQFF
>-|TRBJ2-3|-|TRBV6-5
TGTGCCAGCAGTTCTCCATTAACGGCGCCAGATACGCAGTATTTT
CASSSPLTAPDTQYF
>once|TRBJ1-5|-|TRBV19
TGTGCCAGTAGGACTTTGGGTGAAAGCAATCAGCCCCAGCATTTT
CASRTLGESNQPQHF
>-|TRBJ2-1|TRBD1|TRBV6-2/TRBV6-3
TGTGCCAGCAGGCCCCGACAGGGGGCATGGAATGAGCAGTTCTTC
CASRPRQGAWNEQFF
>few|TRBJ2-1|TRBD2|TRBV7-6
TGTGCCAGCAGCTTAGGGACTAGCAATGAGCAGTTCTTC
CASSLGTSNEQFF
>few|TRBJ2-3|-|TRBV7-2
TGTGCCAGCAGCCCCAGGACCACTGGGGCCGATACGCAGTATTTT
CASSPRTTGADTQYF
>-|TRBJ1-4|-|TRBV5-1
TGCGCCAGCAGCTTGGGACGCGGTCTATACAATGAAAAACTGTTTTTT
CASSLGRGLYNEKLFF